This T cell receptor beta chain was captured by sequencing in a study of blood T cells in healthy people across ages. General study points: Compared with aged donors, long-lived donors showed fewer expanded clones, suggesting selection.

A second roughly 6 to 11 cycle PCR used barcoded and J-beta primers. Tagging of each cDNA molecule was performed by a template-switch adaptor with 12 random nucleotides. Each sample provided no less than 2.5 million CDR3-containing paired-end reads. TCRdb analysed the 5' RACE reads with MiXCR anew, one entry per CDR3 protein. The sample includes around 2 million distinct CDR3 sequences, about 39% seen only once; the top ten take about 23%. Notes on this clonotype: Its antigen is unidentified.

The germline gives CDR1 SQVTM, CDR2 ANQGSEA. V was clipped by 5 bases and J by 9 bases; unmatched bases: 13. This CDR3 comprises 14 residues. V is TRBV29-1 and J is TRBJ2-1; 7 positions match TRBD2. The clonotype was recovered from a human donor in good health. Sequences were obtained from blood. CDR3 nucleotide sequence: TGCAGCGTTTACGCGACTAGCCTACCGGGTGAGCAGTTCTTC. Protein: CSVYATSLPGEQFF.